These T cell receptor beta chains were read from a single sample in a study of CD8+CD57+ T cells in acquired aplastic anemia. TCRdb itself ran the reads through MiXCR, one entry per CDR3 protein. The sample lists 400,000 to 450,000 distinct CDR3 sequences, 60% to 80% occurring once. Material for sequencing was sorted CD4+, CD8+, or CD8+CD57+ T cells (not recorded which) from PBMCs. Receptor source: a human donor in good health, serving as a control. The CDR3 runs from the conserved cysteine through the conserved F or W.

V	J	CDR3
TRBV4-1	TRBJ2-3	CASSQDPGADDTQYF
TRBV7-9	TRBJ1-6	CAGCTGTATMATPHF
TRBV7-9	TRBJ2-1	CASSSINRGWDNEQFF
TRBV15	TRBJ1-1	CATSTAGNTEAFF
TRBV9	TRBJ2-5	CARTPGRNQGTQYF
TRBV7-2	TRBJ2-7	CASSLGQSEYEQYF
TRBV5-4	TRBJ1-6	CASSQEPLQGTPLHF
TRBV30	TRBJ2-3	CAWSPGLAAKGDTQYF
TRBV10-3	TRBJ2-5	CAIRAGIQETQYF
TRBV6-2/TRBV6-3	TRBJ1-5	CASTGTGGNNQPQHF
TRBV12-5	TRBJ1-5	CASAAEQQPQHF
TRBV27	TRBJ1-2	CASGDSSRYGYTF
TRBV5-1	TRBJ2-6	CASRFDSLGANVLTF
TRBV7-3	TRBJ2-7	CASSLAGTGPYEQYF
TRBV9	TRBJ1-5	CVCSWAGGQPQHF
TRBV7-3	TRBJ2-7	CASSFPSGTDRQCF
TRBV5-1	TRBJ2-3	CASSLGDRGRRDTQYF
TRBV10-2	TRBJ1-1	CASGESSCMNTEAFF
TRBV14	TRBJ1-1	CASSPFLDLNTEAFF
TRBV7-4	TRBJ1-5	CASSVEVRNSNQPQHF
TRBV19	TRBJ2-1	CASSSLKGYNEQFF
TRBV10-3	TRBJ2-1	CAISDDVGADAQFF
TRBV6-5	TRBJ1-2	CASTIRDRYGYTF
TRBV6-2/TRBV6-3	TRBJ2-7	CASSYDRETHEQYF
TRBV12-3/TRBV12-4	TRBJ2-5	CASSLQGGEETQYF
TRBV7-2	TRBJ1-2	CASSPIQGQGYGYTF
TRBV12-3/TRBV12-4	TRBJ2-7	CASSLVQGLFYEQYF
TRBV10-3	TRBJ1-1	CAISYGTGFYEAFF
TRBV5-1	TRBJ2-7	CASSLGATGAYEQYF
TRBV7-9	TRBJ2-3	CASSLAGRAYEQYF
TRBV5-1	TRBJ2-2	CASIAGGSTGELFF
TRBV5-1	TRBJ1-1	CASSADRVGEAFF